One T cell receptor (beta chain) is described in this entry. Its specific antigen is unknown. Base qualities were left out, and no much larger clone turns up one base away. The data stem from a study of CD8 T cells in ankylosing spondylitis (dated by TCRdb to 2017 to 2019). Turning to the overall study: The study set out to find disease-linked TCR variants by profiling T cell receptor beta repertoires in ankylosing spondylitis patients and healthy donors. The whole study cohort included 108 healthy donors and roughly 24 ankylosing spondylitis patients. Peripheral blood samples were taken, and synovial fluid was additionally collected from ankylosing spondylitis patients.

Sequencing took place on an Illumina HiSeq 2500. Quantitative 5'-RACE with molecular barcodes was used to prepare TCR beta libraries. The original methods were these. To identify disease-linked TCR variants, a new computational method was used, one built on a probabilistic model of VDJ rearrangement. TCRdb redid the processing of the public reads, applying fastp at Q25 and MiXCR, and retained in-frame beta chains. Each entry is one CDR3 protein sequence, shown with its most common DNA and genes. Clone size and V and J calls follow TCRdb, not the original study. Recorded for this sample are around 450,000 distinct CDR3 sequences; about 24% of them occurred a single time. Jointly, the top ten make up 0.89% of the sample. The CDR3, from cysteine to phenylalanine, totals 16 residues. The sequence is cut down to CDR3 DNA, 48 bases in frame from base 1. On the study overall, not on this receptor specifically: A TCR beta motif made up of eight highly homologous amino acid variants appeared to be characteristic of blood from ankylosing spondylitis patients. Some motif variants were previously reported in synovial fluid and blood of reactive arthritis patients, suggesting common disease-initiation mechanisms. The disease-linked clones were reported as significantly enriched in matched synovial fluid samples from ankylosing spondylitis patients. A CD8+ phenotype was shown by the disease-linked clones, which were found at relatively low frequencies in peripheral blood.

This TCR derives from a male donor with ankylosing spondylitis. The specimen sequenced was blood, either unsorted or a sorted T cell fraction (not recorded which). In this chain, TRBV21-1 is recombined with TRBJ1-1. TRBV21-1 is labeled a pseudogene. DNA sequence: TGTGCCAGCAGCAAACAGGGCCCGACAGTGAACACTGAAGCTTTCTTT. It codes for CASSKQGPTVNTEAFF.